The next 6 T cell receptor beta chains were all read from a single sample in a study of CD8+ T cells in alopecia areata. Time point specified: mouse skin 6 weeks after grafting, around onset of hair loss. Extraction and reverse transcription of RNA yielded cDNA as the sequencing template. Some clones are missing from TCRdb's copy, which holds only in-frame ones; the method was immunoSEQ multiplex PCR. Singletons are absent from the sample, which has 1,800 or so clones. The sequencing here drew on skin, taken at week 6. The receptor source for this set is a C3H/HeJ mouse with alopecia areata. As its MHC haplotype, the strain has H2-k.

This clone was detected a few times. The genes and germline here are from mouse. The CDR3 end is not reached by the read, which stops 4 residues before it; the germline J gene fills it in. The chain couples TRBV13-2 to TRBJ2-5; the match to TRBD1 covers 9 bases. CDR1 and CDR2 (germline): NNHNN, SYGAGS (reference sequence). This CDR3 has 13 residues. The CDR3 bases that were read are TGTGCCAGCGGAGGGACAGGGTGGGAC. Residues: CASGGTGWD. The CDR3 in full is CASGGTGWDTQYF.

This clone was counted ten times or more. These gene names are mouse names. The read finishes 4 residues shy of the CDR3 end, and the germline J gene is used to complete it. The rearrangement links TRBV13-1 to TRBJ2-7, with 7 bases matching TRBD1. Looked up from germline, CDR1 is NSHNY and CDR2 is SYGAGN. The CDR3 runs to 13 residues. V lost 2 bases to trimming and J lost 1 base; unmatched junction nucleotides: 0. The CDR3 sequence: CASSEGQSYEQYF. The CDR3 bases that were read are TGTGCCAGCAGTGAGGGACAGTCCTAT.

This clone was seen at least ten times. Genes and germline are mouse. The CDR3 end lies 4 residues beyond the end of the read and is filled in from the germline J gene. J is TRBJ2-5 and V is TRBV16; 10 bases map to TRBD2. This CDR3 has 16 residues. The germline V gene encodes CDR1 SGHSA and CDR2 FRNQAP. The CDR3 spells CASSPTSGGARDTQYF. The sequenced CDR3 bases are TGTGCAAGCAGCCCCACCTCTGGGGGGGCTAGGGAC.

As to this clone: The gene names given are mouse names. The read falls 4 residues short of the CDR3 end, and the missing part is taken from the germline J gene. This rearrangement joins TRBV13-1 to TRBJ2-4; tentative D call: TRBD1 (6 bases). The germline V gene has CDR1 NSHNY and CDR2 SYGAGN. The CDR3 has 12 residues. The part of the CDR3 DNA that was read is TGTGCCAGCAGTGATACAGGGAAC. Translation gives CASSDTGN. The CDR3 in full is CASSDTGNTLYF.

This clone was recorded at least ten times. The gene names given are mouse names. The observed sequence ends 4 residues before the CDR3 terminus, with the missing tail filled in from the germline J gene. This chain connects TRBV16 to TRBJ2-3; 7 positions match TRBD2. J was trimmed by 0 bases and V by 0 bases; bases with no gene match: 3. The germline V gene encodes CDR1 SGHSA and CDR2 FRNQAP. The CDR3 consists of 16 residues. CDR3 loop: CASSLDLDWSAETLYF. The sequenced part of the CDR3 DNA is TGTGCAAGCAGCTTAGATTTGGACTGGAGTGCAGAA.

This clone showed up just a few times. Gene names and germline refer to mouse. The CDR3: CAWSPRTGGRDTQYF. The CDR3 DNA, read in part, is TGTGCCTGGAGTCCCCGGACAGGGGGGAGGGAC. This sequence joins TRBV31 and TRBJ2-5; 10 bases are a match to TRBD1. The read gets to within 4 residues of the CDR3 end, and the germline J gene fills in the rest. The CDR3 contains 15 residues. From germline, CDR1 is GKSSPN and CDR2 SITVG.